The 27 T cell receptor beta chains in this list originate from one sample, sequenced in a study of OX40 agonist ivuxolimab in advanced cancers. Repertoires were generated with immunoSEQ multiplex PCR, while TCRdb's copy carries only in-frame clones and drops some. The profile shows some 80,000 clones, 65% to 90% of them singletons. Source: CD4+ or CD8+ T cells sorted from blood, taken in a trial of the OX40 agonist ivuxolimab. These TCRs come from an adult with an advanced solid tumor such as melanoma, head and neck, liver or kidney cancer.

This chain joins TRBV2 and TRBJ2-5; the D gene is possibly TRBD2 (5 bases). V dropped 11 bases and J dropped 3 bases, with 16 bases sitting between them. CDR3 length: 13 residues. Germline assignment: CDR1 SNHLY and CDR2 FYNNEI. The CDR3 loop is CASRALSEETQYF. The CDR3 DNA reads as TGTGCCTCGAGGGCCTTGAGCGAAGAGACCCAGTACTTC.

CDR3 protein: CASLGIGGLRFQPQHF. DNA for the CDR3: TGCGCCAGCCTAGGGATAGGGGGCTTGAGATTCCAGCCCCAGCATTTT. The V call is TRBV10-1, the J call TRBJ1-5; 7 bases are a match to TRBD1. CDR1 is WNHNN and CDR2 is SYGVQD in the germline V gene (reference sequence). V was pared by 8 bases and J by 7 bases, with 17 bases of the junction left unmatched. The CDR3 is 16 residues long.

This chain joins TRBV5-4 and TRBJ1-1; D is ambiguous. V lost 4 bases and J 1 base, leaving 17 bases between the germline ends. The CDR3 length is 16 residues. Per the germline V gene, CDR1 is SGHNT and CDR2 is YYREEE (reference sequence). The CDR3 bases are TGTGCCAGCAGCCAAAAACTAGGGCAGACGAACACTGAAGCTTTCTTT. This sequence encodes CASSQKLGQTNTEAFF. Looking up the rest from reference TRBV5-4 and TRBJ1-1 gives the full variable domain: ETGVTQSPTHLIKTRGQQVTLRCSSQSGHNTVSWYQQALGQGPQFIFQYYREEENGRGNFPPRFSGLQFPNYSSELNVNALELDDSALYLCASSQKLGQTNTEAFFGQGTRLTVV.

The chain combines TRBV7-6 with TRBJ2-7; 10 bases fit TRBD1. The V segment lost 1 base and the J segment 6 bases; nucleotides outside the gene matches: 3. There are 14 residues in the CDR3. Per germline, CDR1 SGHVS and CDR2 FNYEAQ. CDR3 residues: CASSLGDRGLEQYF. The CDR3 DNA reads TGTGCCAGCAGCTTAGGTGACAGGGGGCTCGAGCAGTACTTC.

The chain employs TRBV9 and TRBJ2-5; the D gene could be TRBD1 or TRBD2 (5 bases each). CDR1 is SGDLS, CDR2 YYNGEE, per germline. There are 14 residues in the CDR3. V gave up 0 bases and J gave up 7 bases, with 13 bases separating them. The CDR3 spells CASSVDPNGGTQYF. CDR3 sequence (DNA): TGTGCCAGCAGCGTAGACCCGAATGGGGGGACCCAGTACTTC.

This rearrangement joins TRBV18 to TRBJ2-5, with a tentative D call TRBD1 (5 bases). CDR1 is KGHSH and CDR2 is LQKENI in the germline V gene. The CDR3 has 15 residues. The V and J ends lost 2 bases and 5 bases respectively, with 15 bases between them. The CDR3 DNA reads TGTGCCAGCTCACCAGGGAAGGGGTCGAGGGAGACCCAGTACTTC. Translated: CASSPGKGSRETQYF.

The chain combines TRBV5-1 with TRBJ2-5; D possibly corresponds to TRBD1 (6 bases). The CDR3 length is 14 residues. The V gene's germline CDR1 is SGHRS and CDR2 YFSETQ. Trimming removed 0 bases at V and 2 bases at J, with 8 bases between. CDR3 nucleotides: TGCGCCAGCAGCTTGGTTAGGGGGCAAGAGACCCAGTACTTC. This gives the protein CASSLVRGQETQYF.

In nucleotides, the CDR3 is TGTGCCAGCACTCCCTTCGGTGGGGGGGGTAACTACGAGCAGTACTTC. This encodes CASTPFGGGGNYEQYF. The genes are TRBV2 and TRBJ2-7; 7 nucleotides line up with TRBD2. In germline, CDR1 is SNHLY, CDR2 FYNNEI. The CDR3 is 16 amino acids. The J segment lost 3 bases and the V segment lost 7 bases, leaving 15 bases of the junction unmatched.

This chain joins TRBV18 and TRBJ2-7; a possible D gene is TRBD1 (5 bases). The V end was cut by 3 bases, the J end by 1 base, with 10 bases between. CDR3 length equals 14 residues. Germline V CDR1 and CDR2: KGHSH, LQKENI. The CDR3, as DNA: TGTGCCAGCTCACCCCGACAGACTTCCTACGAGCAGTACTTC. This encodes CASSPRQTSYEQYF.

The rearrangement joins TRBV27 to TRBJ1-1, with D tentatively TRBD1 (6 bases). The germline gives CDR1 MNHEY, CDR2 SMNVEV (reference sequence). This CDR3 comprises 16 residues. V shed 6 bases and J shed 3 bases, with 20 bases lying between them. The CDR3 DNA is TGTGCCAGCAGGCAACAGGGTCCGGGGAGGCACACTGAAGCTTTCTTT. Translation: CASRQQGPGRHTEAFF.

The chain combines TRBV15 with TRBJ2-2; D is uncertain. Trimming took 1 base from V and 7 from J, leaving 4 bases between them. This CDR3 has 12 amino acids. The germline V gene has CDR1 LNHNV and CDR2 YYDKDF (reference sequence). The CDR3 spells CATSRGFGELFF. CDR3 coding DNA: TGTGCCACCAGCAGAGGGTTCGGGGAGCTGTTTTTT.

The chain links TRBV18 to TRBJ1-1, with D uncertain. The CDR3 length is 14 residues. V was shortened by 3 bases and J by 7 bases, with 15 bases between the two germline ends. Germline CDR1 is KGHSH and CDR2 is LQKENI. In DNA form, the CDR3 reads TGTGCCAGCTCACCCCAAGGGAGGATCAGTGAAGCTTTCTTT. This gives the protein CASSPQGRISEAFF.

J is TRBJ2-1 and V is TRBV5-6; tentative D call: TRBD2 (5 bases). The germline CDR1 and CDR2 sequences are SGHDT and YYEEEE. V was clipped by 4 bases and J by 8 bases, with 13 bases between them. CDR3 length equals 13 residues. The CDR3 DNA reads TGTGCCAGCAGCCGACTAAATGTTTATGAGCAGTTCTTC. Translation gives CASSRLNVYEQFF. The full variable domain, rest sourced from reference TRBV5-6 and TRBJ2-1, is DAGVTQSPTHLIKTRGQQVTLRCSPKSGHDTVSWYQQALGQGPQFIFQYYEEEERQRGNFPDRFSGHQFPNYSSELNVNALLLGDSALYLCASSRLNVYEQFFGPGTRLTVL.

The V gene is TRBV5-8, the J gene TRBJ2-6, with TRBD1 as a possible D gene (5 bases). The CDR3 is 15 amino acids. Germline V gene sequence: CDR1 SGHTS, CDR2 YDEGEE. Trimming removed 4 bases at V and 4 bases at J, with 12 bases between. CDR3 coding DNA: TGTGCCAGCAGCCCCAGGGTCGCAGGGGCCAACGTCCTGACTTTC. As protein: CASSPRVAGANVLTF.

The V call is TRBV19, the J call TRBJ1-1; TRBD1 matches 7 bases. The CDR3 loop spans 15 amino acids. CDR1 is LNHDA, CDR2 SQIVND, per germline (reference sequence). The trim removed 4 bases at V and 6 bases at J, leaving 11 bases unmatched. CDR3: CASSTPTGRISEAFF. Written as DNA, the CDR3 is TGTGCCAGTAGTACTCCGACAGGGAGGATATCTGAAGCTTTCTTT.

The chain couples TRBV6-6 to TRBJ1-4; D perhaps matches TRBD1 (6 bases). V was pared by 5 bases and J by 7 bases, with 11 bases between. The CDR3 is made up of 13 amino acids. Germline lookup yields CDR1 MNHNY and CDR2 SVGAGI (reference sequence). The CDR3 DNA sequence: TGTGCCAGCAGTCCTCAGGGGAGTGAAAAACTGTTTTTT. Translated: CASSPQGSEKLFF.

This chain links TRBV4-3 with TRBJ2-2; unclear D gene. This CDR3 contains 19 residues. Per the germline V gene, CDR1 is LGHNA and CDR2 is YSLEER. Trimming took off 0 bases at V and 2 bases at J, with 19 bases between the two ends. The CDR3 DNA reads TGCGCCAGCAGCCAAGATACCCCCTCCGGGCCAGGTAACACCGGGGAGCTGTTTTTT. Its translation is CASSQDTPSGPGNTGELFF.

The CDR3 bases are TGCGCCAGCAGTGAGTCGACAGTCGAGGCCTACGAGCAGTACTTC. Translated: CASSESTVEAYEQYF. The J gene is TRBJ2-7, the V gene TRBV10-2; TRBD1 is a possible D gene (5 bases). V lost 0 bases to trimming and J lost 2 bases, with 11 bases between them. Germline V gene sequence: CDR1 WSHSY, CDR2 SAAADI. The CDR3 is made up of 15 amino acids.

The chain recombines TRBV28 with TRBJ1-5; tentatively, D is TRBD1 (6 bases). The CDR3 length is 14 residues. Trimming shortened V by 8 bases and J by 9 bases, and 20 bases separated the two germline ends. CDR1 and CDR2 (germline): MDHEN, SYDVKM. CDR3: CASWGAERQRPQHF. In nucleotides, the CDR3 is TGTGCCAGCTGGGGGGCGGAGCGTCAGAGGCCCCAGCATTTT. Full variable domain (rest looked up from reference TRBV28 and TRBJ1-5): DVKVTQSSRYLVKRTGEKVFLECVQDMDHENMFWYRQDPGLGLRLIYFSYDVKMKEKGDIPEGYSVSREKKERFSLILESASTNQTSMYLCASWGAERQRPQHFGDGTRLSIL.

The V gene is TRBV9, the J gene TRBJ2-2; D is undetermined. The ends were cut back, 2 bases at V and 3 bases at J, with 11 bases in the middle. The germline CDR1 and CDR2 sequences are SGDLS and YYNGEE. The CDR3 is 15 residues long. The CDR3 here is CASSVAGFDTGELFF. DNA of the CDR3: TGTGCCAGCAGCGTCGCAGGATTTGACACCGGGGAGCTGTTTTTT.

The rearrangement uses TRBV7-8 and TRBJ2-7; the D call may be TRBD1 or TRBD2 (5 bases each). CDR3 length equals 15 residues. The germline gives CDR1 SGHVS, CDR2 FQNEAQ. The V and J ends lost 4 bases and 6 bases respectively, with 19 bases between them. Here the CDR3 DNA reads TGTGCCAGCAGCTCGAGGGGAATGCAGGTGGCCGAGCAGTACTTC. It codes for CASSSRGMQVAEQYF.

J is TRBJ1-2 and V is TRBV11-1, with D hard to call. V lost 5 bases to trimming and J lost 4 bases, with 8 bases between them. The CDR3 runs 12 residues. Germline V gene sequence: CDR1 SGHAT, CDR2 FQDESV (reference sequence). Written as DNA, the CDR3 is TGTGCCAGCAGCCTCGGCATCTATGGCTACACCTTC. This gives the protein CASSLGIYGYTF.

CDR3 DNA: TGTGCCAGCACCCCTTGGAGGTTGGCGGGGGGGAATAATGAGCAGTTCTTC. It is translated as CASTPWRLAGGNNEQFF. V gene TRBV7-2 combines with J gene TRBJ2-1; 9 positions match TRBD2. The trim removed 7 bases at V and 7 bases at J, leaving 17 bases unmatched. Germline V gene sequence: CDR1 SGHTA, CDR2 FQGNSA. The CDR3 has 17 amino acids.

The rearrangement links TRBV27 to TRBJ2-2; 7 nucleotides agree with TRBD1. The CDR3 runs to 13 residues. The V and J ends lost 4 bases and 9 bases, in that order; junction bases with no gene match: 5. From germline, CDR1 is MNHEY and CDR2 SMNVEV (reference sequence). The CDR3 region is CASSSNRGRELFF. For the CDR3, the DNA is TGTGCCAGCAGTTCCAACAGGGGAAGGGAGCTGTTTTTT.

CDR3 coding DNA: TGTGCCAGCAGACCAGGGTCTGGGATTTGGGCTTTCTTT. It is translated as CASRPGSGIWAFF. V and J are TRBV28 and TRBJ1-1; D perhaps matches TRBD1 (5 bases). CDR1 is MDHEN, CDR2 SYDVKM, per germline. CDR3 length: 13 amino acids. V was cut by 6 bases and J by 11 bases, with 19 bases left in between.

This clone came up once. The chain couples TRBV5-1 to TRBJ1-1; 9 nucleotides match TRBD1. V dropped 4 bases and J dropped 4; count of bases not matched to a gene: 8. Germline CDR1 is SGHRS and CDR2 is YFSETQ. This CDR3 is 15 amino acids long. The CDR3 DNA reads as TGCGCCAGCAGCGAACAGGGGGCGAAAGGCACTGAAGCTTTCTTT. This translates into CASSEQGAKGTEAFF.

This rearrangement joins TRBV28 to TRBJ2-6; D possibly corresponds to TRBD1 (6 bases). This CDR3 has 15 residues. Between the trimmed V and J ends, which lost 5 bases and 2 bases, there was a span of 10 bases. The germline gives CDR1 MDHEN, CDR2 SYDVKM. The chain's CDR3 is CASSPQGAGANVLTF. CDR3 nucleotides: TGTGCCAGCAGTCCACAGGGAGCTGGGGCCAACGTCCTGACTTTC.